The 28 T cell receptor beta chains below all came from one sample that was sequenced in a study of Ad26.COV2.S vaccination and SARS-CoV-2 variants. The sample's treatment: some 20 received Ad26.COV2.S at low or high dose, single or two shots; 5 received placebo; per-sample allocation not given. All samples were drawn on day 63, counting from the first vaccine or placebo injection. TCRdb keeps only in-frame clones here, not all; method: immunoSEQ multiplex PCR. Of 380,000 or so clones listed, about 86% were seen once; the top ten hold about 10%. Specimen: peripheral blood, collected in a trial of Ad26.COV2.S vaccine versus placebo. The receptor set was obtained from a person aged 18-65 years who received the Ad26.COV2.S COVID-19 vaccine or a placebo.

The chain recombines TRBV30 with TRBJ2-1; 9 nucleotides align to TRBD2. CDR1 GTSNPN and CDR2 SVGIG come from the germline V gene (reference sequence). The CDR3 has 14 residues. V lost 8 bases to trimming and J lost 2 bases; unmatched junction nucleotides: 7. CDR3 bases: TGTGCCGGGGTGTCTAGCGGGACCTACAATGAGCAGTTCTTC. It translates to CAGVSSGTYNEQFF. Complete variable domain (other parts from reference TRBV30 and TRBJ2-1): SQTIHQWPATLVQPVGSPLSLECTVEGTSNPNLYWYRQAAGRGLQLLFYSVGIGQISSEVPQNLSASRPQDRQFILSSKKLLLSDSGFYLCAGVSSGTYNEQFFGPGTRLTVL.

The rearrangement uses TRBV7-2 and TRBJ1-4, with a tentative D call TRBD1 (5 bases). Germline CDR1 reads SGHTA; CDR2 reads FQGNSA. V lost 1 base, J lost 3 bases, and 9 bases lay in between. This CDR3 is 15 amino acids long. CDR3 amino acids: CASSLGPGPNEKLFF. CDR3 coding DNA: TGTGCCAGCAGCTTAGGGCCAGGGCCTAATGAAAAACTGTTTTTT.

The rearrangement uses TRBV28 and TRBJ1-1; D possibly corresponds to TRBD1 (6 bases). The germline V gene has CDR1 MDHEN and CDR2 SYDVKM. Between the trimmed V and J ends, which lost 5 bases and 1 base, there was a span of 17 bases. The CDR3 runs to 16 residues. The CDR3 DNA sequence: TGTGCCAGCAGTGTACTTGCGGGGGCAAGGAACACTGAAGCTTTCTTT. It codes for CASSVLAGARNTEAFF.

CDR3 DNA sequence: TGCGCCAGCAGTGAGCCCCCCTCCCAGCCCCAGCATTTT. The encoded protein is CASSEPPSQPQHF. The chain is built from TRBV10-1 and TRBJ1-5; D gene unclear. Germline lookup yields CDR1 WNHNN and CDR2 SYGVQD (reference sequence). This CDR3 is built from 13 residues. V lost 2 bases and J 7 bases, leaving 9 bases between the germline ends.

The V and J genes are TRBV12-3 or TRBV12-4 and TRBJ2-5, with no clear D. V gave up 5 bases and J gave up 6 bases, with 7 bases separating them. This CDR3 has 11 amino acids. The CDR3 nucleotides are TGTGCCAGCAGTCCCGGTAAGACCCAGTACTTC. Translation: CASSPGKTQYF.

This clone was seen just once. The chain combines TRBV3-1 (or the pseudogene TRBV3-2) with TRBJ2-7; 9 nucleotides line up with TRBD1. The CDR3 covers 13 residues. V was pared by 4 bases and J by 6 bases, with 4 bases of the junction left unmatched. Germline CDR1 reads LGHDT; CDR2 reads YNNKEL (reference sequence). For the CDR3, the DNA is TGTGCCAGCAGCCGGACAGGGGTGAGCGAGCAGTACTTC. Its protein is CASSRTGVSEQYF.

The chain carries TRBV10-3 and TRBJ2-7, with 10 bases lining up with TRBD1. J lost 2 bases, V lost 10 bases, and 11 bases had no gene match. Germline V gives CDR1 ENHRY, CDR2 SYGVKD. CDR3 length: 15 residues. Here the CDR3 reads CATSPHGQGAYEQYF. The CDR3 DNA sequence: TGTGCCACTTCTCCCCATGGACAGGGGGCCTACGAGCAGTACTTC.

A single count supports this clone. The genes are TRBV18 and TRBJ2-1, with 9 bases matching TRBD2. The CDR3 sequence is 14 residues long. The germline CDR1 and CDR2 sequences are KGHSH and LQKENI. V lost 4 bases and J lost 7; bases outside the gene matches: 5. The CDR3 sequence is CASSLAGGGNEQFF. CDR3 nucleotides: TGTGCCAGCTCACTGGCGGGAGGGGGAAATGAGCAGTTCTTC.

The genes are TRBV7-6 and TRBJ1-5; maybe TRBD1 (5 bases). The CDR3 length is 16 residues. The germline CDR1 and CDR2 sequences are SGHVS and FNYEAQ. Trimming removed 2 bases from V and 2 bases from J, with 13 bases in between. CDR3 DNA sequence: TGTGCCAGCAGCTTATCGACTCGAGGGGGCAATCAGCCCCAGCATTTT. Its protein is CASSLSTRGGNQPQHF.

The chain links TRBV3-1 (or the pseudogene TRBV3-2) to TRBJ1-1, with 7 bases fitting TRBD1. Germline V gene data show CDR1 as LGHDT and CDR2 as YNNKEL (reference sequence). The junction had 5 bases not matched to a gene; V was cut back by 0 bases and J by 1 base. This CDR3 spans 16 amino acids. CDR3 protein: CASSQDGDRKNTEAFF. As DNA, the CDR3 is TGTGCCAGCAGCCAAGATGGGGACAGAAAGAACACTGAAGCTTTCTTT.

The chain uses TRBV4-1 and TRBJ2-2, with D possibly TRBD1 on 7 matching bases. V dropped 0 bases and J dropped 7 bases, with 18 bases sitting between them. Germline CDR1 and CDR2: MGHRA and YSYEKL. The CDR3 totals 17 residues. The CDR3 sequence: CASSQDRRGLEYGELFF. In DNA form, the CDR3 reads TGCGCCAGCAGCCAAGATCGGAGGGGGCTTGAGTACGGGGAGCTGTTTTTT.

V usage is TRBV10-2 and J usage is TRBJ1-5; 9 nucleotides line up with TRBD1. The CDR3 loop spans 17 amino acids. The junction had 11 bases not matched to a gene; V was cut back by 3 bases and J by 5 bases. The germline gives CDR1 WSHSY, CDR2 SAAADI. This CDR3 reads CASSERFFTGGYQPQHF. CDR3 coding DNA: TGCGCCAGCAGTGAACGGTTTTTTACAGGGGGCTATCAGCCCCAGCATTTT.

This chain connects TRBV6-6 to TRBJ1-5, with no clear D. CDR1 is MNHNY and CDR2 is SVGAGI in the germline V gene (reference sequence). The V gene lost 2 bases and the J gene lost 0 bases, with 5 bases spanning the gap. The CDR3 covers 14 residues. DNA of the CDR3: TGTGCCAGCAGTTACCGGCATAGCAATCAGCCCCAGCATTTT. This codes for CASSYRHSNQPQHF.

In its sample, this clone was seen once. The rearrangement joins TRBV5-4 to TRBJ2-5; 11 bases map to TRBD2. Germline V gives CDR1 SGHNT, CDR2 YYREEE (reference sequence). The CDR3 sequence is 14 residues long. Unmatched junction bases numbered 4, after V lost 0 bases and J lost 9 bases. CDR3 nucleotides: TGTGCCAGCAGCTTGGTGGGTAGCGGGAGGGCCCAGTACTTC. Its protein is CASSLVGSGRAQYF.

DNA for the CDR3: TGTGCCAGCAGTCCCGAGCGGGGGGGGAGGCAAGAGACCCAGTACTTC. This translates into CASSPERGGRQETQYF. V and J are TRBV7-2 and TRBJ2-5; 10 bases are a match to TRBD2. Germline-derived CDR1 and CDR2 are SGHTA and FQGNSA. The CDR3 extends over 16 amino acids. V lost 6 bases, J lost 2 bases, and 9 bases stayed unmatched.

V gene TRBV9 combines with J gene TRBJ1-5; TRBD1 might be the D (5 bases). The V end was cut by 1 base, the J end by 9 bases, with 11 bases between. Germline CDR1 SGDLS, CDR2 YYNGEE. The CDR3 consists of 13 residues. CDR3 amino acids: CASSVTTGGPQHF. CDR3 nucleotide sequence: TGTGCCAGCAGCGTAACTACGGGGGGGCCCCAGCATTTT. Filled out from reference TRBV9 and TRBJ1-5, the complete variable domain reads DSGVTQTPKHLITATGQRVTLRCSPRSGDLSVYWYQQSLDQGLQFLIQYYNGEERAKGNILERFSAQQFPDLHSELNLSSLELGDSALYFCASSVTTGGPQHFGDGTRLSIL.

The rearrangement joins TRBV13 to TRBJ2-5; 7 bases map to TRBD2. CDR1 and CDR2 from the germline V gene are PRHDT and FYEKMQ (reference sequence). The CDR3 extends over 18 amino acids. Losses at the gene ends were 0 bases for V and 3 bases for J; bases not matched to a gene: 13. CDR3 amino acids: CASSLGRAGESFKETQYF. The DNA of the CDR3 is TGTGCCAGCAGCTTAGGCCGCGCGGGAGAGTCCTTCAAAGAGACCCAGTACTTC.

This rearrangement joins TRBV30 to TRBJ1-1, with unresolved D. V lost 4 bases and J 3 bases, leaving 15 bases between the germline ends. CDR3 length: 14 amino acids. Looked up from germline, CDR1 is GTSNPN and CDR2 is SVGIG (reference sequence). CDR3 DNA: TGTGCCTGGAAAACTCGGGGTGGTTACACTGAAGCTTTCTTT. Translating gives CAWKTRGGYTEAFF.

This chain connects TRBV3-1 (or the pseudogene TRBV3-2) to TRBJ2-7; D unresolved. V gave up 0 bases and J gave up 2 bases, with 11 bases separating them. CDR3 length: 15 residues. Germline CDR1 reads LGHDT; CDR2 reads YNNKEL (reference sequence). CDR3: CASSQDRRPTYEQYF. The CDR3 DNA reads as TGTGCCAGCAGCCAAGACCGTCGACCCACCTACGAGCAGTACTTC.

This clone was seen a single time. The rearrangement joins TRBV24-1 to TRBJ1-2; D is ambiguous. From germline, CDR1 is KGHDR and CDR2 SFDVKD. With 0 bases removed from V and 6 bases from J, the gap between germline ends came to 4 bases. The CDR3 contains 12 residues. CDR3 loop: CATSDLLDGYTF. The CDR3 region has the DNA TGTGCCACCAGTGATTTGTTGGATGGCTACACCTTC.

The V gene is TRBV9, the J gene TRBJ2-2; 7 nucleotides agree with TRBD2. V shed 3 bases, J shed 6 bases, and the junction held 11 bases outside the gene matches. The germline gives CDR1 SGDLS, CDR2 YYNGEE. The CDR3 length is 16 residues. The CDR3 spells CASSGGQRGRPGELFF. The CDR3 DNA reads as TGTGCCAGCAGCGGAGGCCAGCGGGGTAGGCCCGGGGAGCTGTTTTTT.

This chain uses TRBV28 with TRBJ1-1; D is unclear. Germline V gene data show CDR1 as MDHEN and CDR2 as SYDVKM. The CDR3 sequence is 15 residues long. Trimming left V 1 base short and J 3 bases short, with 12 bases between. In nucleotides, the CDR3 is TGTGCCAGCAGTTTATTCGGAGAGTCCGACACTGAAGCTTTCTTT. Protein sequence: CASSLFGESDTEAFF.

This clone was seen a few times. The chain combines TRBV7-5 with TRBJ2-3. TRBV7-5 is assigned pseudogene status. The CDR3 consists of 13 residues. CDR3: CVRSPPVRNTQYF. The CDR3 DNA sequence: TGTGTCAGAAGCCCCCCAGTGCGAAATACGCAGTATTTT.

The genes are TRBV12-2 and TRBJ1-5. TRBV12-2 is flagged as a pseudogene. This CDR3 has 13 residues. This chain's CDR3 is CASRLARNQPQHF. CDR3 nucleotides: TGTGCAAGTCGCTTAGCGAGAAATCAGCCCCAGCATTTT.

The chain carries TRBV7-2 and TRBJ1-5; D not resolved. Looked up from germline, CDR1 is SGHTA and CDR2 is FQGNSA. V gave up 7 bases and J gave up 0 bases, with 10 bases separating them. The CDR3 sequence is 14 residues long. The CDR3 sequence: CASTQGGSNQPQHF. CDR3 bases: TGTGCCAGCACCCAAGGTGGTAGCAATCAGCCCCAGCATTTT.

The rearrangement links TRBV10-1 to TRBJ2-7; D ambiguous. CDR3 length: 15 amino acids. V was pared by 1 base and J by 2 bases, with 12 bases between. Germline lookup yields CDR1 WNHNN and CDR2 SYGVQD (reference sequence). CDR3 loop: CASSEYRMPTYEQYF. DNA of the CDR3: TGCGCCAGCAGTGAGTACCGGATGCCCACCTACGAGCAGTACTTC.

The chain couples TRBV15 to TRBJ2-1; TRBD1 matches 7 bases. Germline-derived CDR1 and CDR2 are LNHNV and YYDKDF (reference sequence). Trimming took 6 bases from V and 0 from J; bases not matched to a gene: 5. The CDR3 spans 15 residues. The CDR3 coding sequence is TGTGCCACCAGGCGACAGGGAAGCTCCTACAATGAGCAGTTCTTC. Its translation: CATRRQGSSYNEQFF.

The V and J genes are TRBV7-9 and TRBJ2-3, with 9 nucleotides matching TRBD2. Germline values: CDR1 SEHNR, CDR2 FQNEAQ (reference sequence). CDR3 length: 14 amino acids. With 6 bases clipped from V and 8 bases from J, the junction kept 9 bases outside the gene matches. The CDR3 region is CASRRGRALGTQYF. The CDR3 DNA is TGTGCCAGCAGGCGCGGGAGGGCCTTAGGTACGCAGTATTTT.